This T cell receptor beta chain derives from a study of breast tumors, draining lymph nodes, adjacent tissues. Study findings and constraints: Tumors had less TCR diversity than lymph nodes, more than nontumor tissue. Most tumor T cells seemingly derive from lymph node, then expand in tumor.

CDR1 is MNHEY, CDR2 SVGEGT, per germline. This CDR3 is built from 14 residues. V lost 5 bases to trimming and J lost 5 bases, with 15 bases between them. TCRdb itself ran the multiplex PCR reads through MiXCR, one entry per CDR3 protein. The data hold under 250,000 distinct CDR3 sequences, with approximately 29% observed a single time. This clonotype was found a few times. Antigen specificity is unknown. Axillary draining lymph nodes of breast cancer patients supplied the node samples. This sequence was found in a female donor with breast cancer. Some clones in this sample may be carry-over from other donors' samples. J is TRBJ2-5 and V is TRBV6-2 or TRBV6-3, with D perhaps matching TRBD2 (6 bases). Sequencing was performed on axillary lymph node tissue. The CDR3 coding sequence is TGTGCCAGCAGTCCCAGACTAGAGGGGGAGACCCAGTACTTC. Amino acid sequence: CASSPRLEGETQYF.